Listed here is a single T cell receptor beta chain. As yet, its antigen is unknown. DNA at about 210 ng, 30,000 or so T cell genomes, went into sorted-subset replicate PCRs. Produced via immunoSEQ multiplex PCR; TCRdb's table is partial and in-frame only. There are 650,000 to 750,000 clones in the sample; about two thirds occur only once, and 1.8% lies in the top ten. The sample comes from a study of shared clonotypes between healthy human individuals. Findings of the study overall: With few donors, the genetic and exposure-history diversity represented was limited. Estimated richness values were generally larger in naive subsets than in memory subsets. Among donors, sharing of clonotypes was expected to be affected by sequencing depth.

V was clipped by 4 bases and J by 6 bases, with 16 bases between them. Germline CDR1 reads LGHNA; CDR2 reads YNFKEQ. This CDR3 is 15 amino acids long. This sequence was found in a woman younger than 45 in good health. This sequence joins TRBV4-2 and TRBJ1-5, with D possibly being TRBD1 (6 bases). Sequenced sample: memory CD4+ T cells sorted from blood. The subset here: CD45RA-negative fraction. CDR3 nucleotides: TGTGCCAGCAGCCCGGTATCAGGGGCGGGTCAGCCCCAGCATTTT. It specifies CASSPVSGAGQPQHF.